This TCR beta chain is from a study of blood T cell repertoires in COVID-19. In the authors' methods: By means of reference gene primer amplification, nucleated cell counts were estimated. The protocol was immunoSEQ multiplex PCR, while the TCRdb copy is restricted to in-frame clones and leaves out a portion. D and trimming were read from the DNA, whereas the V and J calls and clone size are those reported in that table. Among 650,000 to 800,000 clones, about nine tenths were seen once, and the ten largest hold under 0.3%. CDR1 is SEHNR and CDR2 is FQNEAQ in the germline V gene (reference sequence). Trimming cost V 1 base and J 1 base, with 16 bases left between them. The CDR3 spans 17 residues.

The clonotype originates from a woman younger than 30 with acute or convalescent COVID-19. The V and J genes are TRBV7-9 and TRBJ2-5, with D perhaps TRBD1 (5 bases). Material: peripheral blood. CDR3 region: CASSLGVFQGPQETQYF. The CDR3 nucleotides read TGTGCCAGCAGCTTAGGTGTATTCCAGGGTCCCCAAGAGACCCAGTACTTC.